This entry is about one TCR beta chain. The data were taken from a study of blood T cell repertoires in COVID-19. Sequencing used immunoSEQ multiplex PCR; TCRdb keeps in-frame clones, though not all of them. The sample shows 200,000 to 250,000 clones, 80% to 85% of them seen only once. Material for sequencing was peripheral blood. The source of this sequence is a woman aged 25-40 years who had recovered from COVID-19.

CDR3 in amino acids: CASSRTENTEAFF. Written as DNA, the CDR3 is TGTGCCAGCTCCAGGACAGAGAACACTGAAGCTTTCTTT. The V call is TRBV5-6, the J call TRBJ1-1, with D perhaps TRBD1 (6 bases). V lost 7 bases and J lost 1, with 11 bases in between. CDR3 size: 13 residues. Germline CDR1 SGHDT, CDR2 YYEEEE.